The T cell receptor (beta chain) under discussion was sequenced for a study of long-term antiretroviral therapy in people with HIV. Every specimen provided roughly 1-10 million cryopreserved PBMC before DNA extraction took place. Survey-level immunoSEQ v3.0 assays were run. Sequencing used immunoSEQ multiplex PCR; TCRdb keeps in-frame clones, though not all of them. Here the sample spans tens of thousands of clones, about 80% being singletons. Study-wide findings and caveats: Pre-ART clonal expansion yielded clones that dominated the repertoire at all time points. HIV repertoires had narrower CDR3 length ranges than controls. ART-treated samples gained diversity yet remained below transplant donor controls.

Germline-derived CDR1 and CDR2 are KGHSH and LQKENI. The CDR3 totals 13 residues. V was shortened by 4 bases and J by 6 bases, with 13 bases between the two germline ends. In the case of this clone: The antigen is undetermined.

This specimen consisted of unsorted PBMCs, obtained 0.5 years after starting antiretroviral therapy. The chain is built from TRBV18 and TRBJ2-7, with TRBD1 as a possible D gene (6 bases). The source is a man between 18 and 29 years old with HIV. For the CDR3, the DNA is TGTGCCAGCTCACAATACAGGGATGTCGAGCAGTACTTC. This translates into CASSQYRDVEQYF.